This T cell receptor beta chain was recorded in a study of blood T cells in healthy people across ages. Each donor had 7.5 to 10 milliliters of peripheral blood drawn. Germline V gene sequence: CDR1 DFQATT, CDR2 SNEGSKA (reference sequence). Trimming cost V 4 bases and J 4 bases; bases outside gene matches: 14. CDR3 length equals 17 residues. Sample-barcoded 5' priming and a J-beta primer mix drove a second PCR of about 6 to 12 cycles. TCRdb reanalysed the 5' RACE reads using MiXCR and keeps one entry per CDR3 protein. The repertoire has about 670,000 distinct CDR3 sequences, approximately 40% of them found once; the top ten carry approximately 29%.

Source material: blood. The sequence was collected from a man older than 75 in good health. The chain uses TRBV20-1 and TRBJ2-7, with 12 positions matching TRBD1. This CDR3 reads CSAMGQGAGGPRYEQYF. CDR3 nucleotide sequence: TGCAGTGCTATGGGACAGGGGGCGGGAGGGCCGCGATACGAGCAGTACTTC.